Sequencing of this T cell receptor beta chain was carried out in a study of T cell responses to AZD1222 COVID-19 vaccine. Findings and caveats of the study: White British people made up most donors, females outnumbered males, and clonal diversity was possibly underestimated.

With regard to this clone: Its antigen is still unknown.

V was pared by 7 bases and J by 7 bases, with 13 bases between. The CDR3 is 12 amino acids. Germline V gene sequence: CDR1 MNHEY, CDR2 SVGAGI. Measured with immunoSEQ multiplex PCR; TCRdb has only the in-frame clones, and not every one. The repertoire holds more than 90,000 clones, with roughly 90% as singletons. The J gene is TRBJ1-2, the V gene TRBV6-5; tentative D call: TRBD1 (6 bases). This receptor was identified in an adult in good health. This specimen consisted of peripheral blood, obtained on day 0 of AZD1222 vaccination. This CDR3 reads CASTLQGRGYTF. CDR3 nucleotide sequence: TGTGCCAGCACCCTACAGGGTCGTGGCTACACCTTC.